This T cell receptor beta chain was recovered during a study of response to subunit inactivated influenza vaccine. Germline assignment: CDR1 LNHNV and CDR2 YYDKDF (reference sequence). Trimming cost V 4 bases and J 5 bases; bases outside gene matches: 5. The CDR3 loop spans 15 amino acids. TCRdb reprocessed the RT-PCR reads via MiXCR and lists one record per CDR3 protein. The sample lists about 700,000 distinct CDR3 sequences; 14% were seen once. Findings and limits, study-wide: Authors suggested that a seasonal influenza vaccination recruits few new T cells each time.

In the case of this clonotype: The antigen remains unidentified.

The input for sequencing was PBMCs from blood, taken 14 to 15 days before vaccination. The V call is TRBV15, the J call TRBJ2-5; 12 nucleotides line up with TRBD2. This TCR derives from a man aged 50 or older who received an inactivated influenza vaccine. The CDR3 DNA reads TGTGCCACCAGCAAAGGACTAGCGGGACGGGAGACCCAGTACTTC. This gives the protein CATSKGLAGRETQYF.